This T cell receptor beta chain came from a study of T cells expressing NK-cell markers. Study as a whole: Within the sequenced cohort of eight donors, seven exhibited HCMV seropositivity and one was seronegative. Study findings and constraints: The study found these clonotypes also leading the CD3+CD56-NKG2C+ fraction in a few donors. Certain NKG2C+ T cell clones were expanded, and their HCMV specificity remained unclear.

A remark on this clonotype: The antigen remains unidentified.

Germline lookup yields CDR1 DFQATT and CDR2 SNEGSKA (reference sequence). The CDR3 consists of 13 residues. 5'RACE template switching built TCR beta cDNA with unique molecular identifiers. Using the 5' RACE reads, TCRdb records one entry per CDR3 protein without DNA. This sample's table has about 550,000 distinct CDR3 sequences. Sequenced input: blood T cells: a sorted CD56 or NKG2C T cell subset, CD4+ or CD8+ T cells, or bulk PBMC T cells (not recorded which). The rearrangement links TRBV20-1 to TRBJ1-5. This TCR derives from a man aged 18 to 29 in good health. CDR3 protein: CSARQSGNQPQHF.